Below are 30 T cell receptor beta chains sequenced from a single sample in a study of blood T cells in healthy people across ages. The authors ran a second PCR of 7 to 11 cycles using a sample-barcoded 5' primer and a J-beta primer mix. TCRdb ran MiXCR on the 5' RACE reads and lists one entry per CDR3 protein. The sample consists of about 1.4 million distinct CDR3 sequences, roughly 64% of them appearing once. The sample consisted of blood. All receptors derive from a man aged 18 to 30 in good health.

The chain combines TRBV12-3 or TRBV12-4 with TRBJ2-1; 7 bases agree with TRBD2. The CDR3 is made up of 15 amino acids. V was clipped by 2 bases and J by 5 bases; unmatched bases: 6. The CDR3 DNA is TGTGCCAGCAGTTTACTAGCGGCCGGGGACAATGAGCAGTTCTTC. This encodes CASSLLAAGDNEQFF.

The V gene is TRBV27, the J gene TRBJ1-5, with 7 nucleotides matching TRBD1. With V trimmed by 6 bases and J by 4 bases, 9 bases remained unmatched. Per the germline V gene, CDR1 is MNHEY and CDR2 is SMNVEV (reference sequence). This CDR3 comprises 15 residues. CDR3 amino acids: CASSPPDRRNQPQHF. The CDR3 region has the DNA TGTGCCAGCAGCCCACCGGACAGGAGGAATCAGCCCCAGCATTTT.

This sequence joins TRBV4-1 and TRBJ2-3; tentative D call: TRBD2 (6 bases). This CDR3 is built from 15 residues. In germline, CDR1 is MGHRA, CDR2 YSYEKL. Trimming shortened V by 1 base and J by 2 bases, and 10 bases separated the two germline ends. The CDR3 loop is CASSQGEASTDTQYF. CDR3 in DNA: TGCGCCAGCAGCCAAGGGGAGGCTTCCACAGATACGCAGTATTTT.

The V call is TRBV7-9, the J call TRBJ2-5; the match to TRBD2 covers 10 bases. V lost 5 bases to trimming and J lost 4 bases; unmatched junction nucleotides: 7. The germline CDR1 and CDR2 sequences are SEHNR and FQNEAQ (reference sequence). The CDR3 contains 15 residues. The CDR3, as DNA: TGTGCCAGCAGCAAACAGGAGCGGGGGGGAGAGACCCAGTACTTC. Amino acid sequence: CASSKQERGGETQYF.

The V call is TRBV5-1, the J call TRBJ1-2; the match to TRBD1 covers 7 bases. CDR3 size: 15 residues. The trim removed 0 bases at V and 2 bases at J, leaving 4 bases unmatched. Germline lookup yields CDR1 SGHRS and CDR2 YFSETQ. The chain's CDR3 is CASSLAPTGNYGYTF. In DNA, the CDR3 is TGCGCCAGCAGCTTGGCTCCGACAGGGAACTATGGCTACACCTTC.

The CDR3 reads CASSHPGVGYGYTF. The CDR3 DNA follows: TGTGCCAGCAGCCATCCAGGGGTGGGCTATGGCTACACCTTC. The chain is built from TRBV7-9 and TRBJ1-2; TRBD1 is a possible D gene (6 bases). The germline CDR1 and CDR2 sequences are SEHNR and FQNEAQ (reference sequence). Trimming removed 5 bases at V and 4 bases at J, with 14 bases between. The CDR3 is made up of 14 amino acids.

This clonotype was found many times. The rearrangement uses TRBV29-1 and TRBJ2-7; 9 positions match TRBD1. The J segment lost 3 bases and the V segment lost 4 bases, leaving 4 bases of the junction unmatched. CDR1 is SQVTM and CDR2 is ANQGSEA in the germline V gene. The CDR3 is 13 amino acids. The CDR3 loop reads CSVVGTGSYEQYF. In DNA, the CDR3 is TGCAGCGTTGTCGGGACAGGGAGCTACGAGCAGTACTTC.

V is TRBV5-1 and J is TRBJ2-1, with 8 bases fitting TRBD1. Germline loops: CDR1 SGHRS, CDR2 YFSETQ. Trimming took 4 bases from V and 7 from J; bases not matched to a gene: 10. CDR3 length: 15 residues. The CDR3: CASSMTAGGVNEQFF. The DNA of the CDR3 is TGCGCCAGCAGCATGACTGCAGGGGGCGTAAATGAGCAGTTCTTC.

The CDR3 protein is CASATASGETDTQYF. The CDR3, as DNA: TGTGCCAGCGCGACCGCTAGCGGGGAGACAGATACGCAGTATTTT. V and J are TRBV6-1 and TRBJ2-3; 9 nucleotides align to TRBD2. The CDR3 is 15 amino acids. The germline gives CDR1 MNHNS, CDR2 SASEGT. J was trimmed by 3 bases and V by 8 bases; bases with no gene match: 9.

In its sample, this clonotype was seen once. This chain connects TRBV6-6 to TRBJ1-5; no clear D gene. CDR3 length: 15 residues. The germline V gene encodes CDR1 MNHNY and CDR2 SVGAGI (reference sequence). Trimming removed 2 bases at V and 5 bases at J, with 13 bases between. This CDR3 reads CASSYPPEPYQPQHF. For the CDR3, the DNA is TGTGCCAGCAGTTACCCTCCCGAGCCCTATCAGCCCCAGCATTTT.

The chain employs TRBV7-2 and TRBJ1-6, with D maybe TRBD1 (6 bases). CDR3 length: 15 amino acids. The V gene lost 0 bases and the J gene lost 12 bases, with 15 bases spanning the gap. Germline V gives CDR1 SGHTA, CDR2 FQGNSA. In DNA form, the CDR3 reads TGTGCCAGCAGCTTAGCTGGGGGGGCCGCCCAACCCCTCCACTTT. This encodes CASSLAGGAAQPLHF.

This clonotype appeared a few times. This chain uses TRBV4-2 with TRBJ1-2; no clear D gene. With 1 base removed from V and 3 bases from J, the gap between germline ends came to 12 bases. This CDR3 spans 15 amino acids. CDR1 is LGHNA, CDR2 YNFKEQ, per germline. The DNA of the CDR3 is TGTGCCAGCAGCCAAGCTGGAGGGATTGACTATGGCTACACCTTC. This gives the protein CASSQAGGIDYGYTF.

This clonotype was counted between two and nine times. CDR3 nucleotide sequence: TGTGCCAGCAGCCATCTAGGGGCCTACGAGCAGTACTTC. It encodes CASSHLGAYEQYF. The chain employs TRBV7-2 and TRBJ2-4, with a weak D call TRBD1 (5 bases). The DNA end lines up better with TRBJ2-7; the J call may be wrong. The CDR3 loop spans 13 amino acids. Germline loops: CDR1 SGHTA, CDR2 FQGNSA.

This clonotype appeared a single time. J is TRBJ2-1 and V is TRBV20-1; 10 bases line up with TRBD2. With 6 bases clipped from V and 4 bases from J, the junction kept 9 bases outside the gene matches. The germline gives CDR1 DFQATT, CDR2 SNEGSKA (reference sequence). CDR3 length: 15 residues. CDR3 sequence (DNA): TGCAGTGCCATCCGACCTAGCGGGGGATACAATGAGCAGTTCTTC. This codes for CSAIRPSGGYNEQFF.

This chain connects TRBV12-3 or TRBV12-4 to TRBJ1-2; a possible D gene is TRBD1 (5 bases). V lost 6 bases and J 4 bases, leaving 15 bases between the germline ends. The CDR3 has 14 amino acids. CDR3 coding DNA: TGTGCCAGCAGGGGGGGGGAAGTGGCCTATGGCTACACCTTC. Its translation: CASRGGEVAYGYTF.

This clonotype occurred a few times. The chain couples TRBV7-9 to TRBJ1-4; 7 bases map to TRBD1. J gave up 8 bases and V 4 bases, and 7 bases lay outside the gene matches. CDR1 and CDR2 from the germline V gene are SEHNR and FQNEAQ (reference sequence). CDR3 length: 14 residues. This chain's CDR3 is CASSSDRRNEKLFF. The CDR3 coding sequence is TGTGCCAGCAGCTCGGACAGGCGGAACGAAAAACTGTTTTTT.

This clonotype was seen a handful of times. The chain's CDR3 is CASSQEEGYYEQYF. For the CDR3, the DNA is TGTGCCAGCAGCCAAGAAGAGGGATACTACGAGCAGTACTTC. The gene calls are TRBV4-2 and TRBJ2-7, with D perhaps TRBD2 (5 bases). The germline V gene has CDR1 LGHNA and CDR2 YNFKEQ. This CDR3 has 14 residues. V dropped 0 bases and J dropped 3 bases, with 9 bases sitting between them.

The chain carries TRBV6-2 or TRBV6-3 and TRBJ2-1; TRBD1 agrees at 7 bases. CDR1 is MNHEY, CDR2 SVGEGT, per germline. The length of the CDR3 is 17 residues. The ends lost 2 bases at V and 3 bases at J; junction bases unmatched: 10. CDR3 DNA sequence: TGTGCCAGCAGTTACCGTCAAGACAGGGAATACTACAATGAGCAGTTCTTC. It codes for CASSYRQDREYYNEQFF.

V is TRBV3-1 and J is TRBJ1-5, with D perhaps matching TRBD1 (6 bases). The CDR3 sequence is 24 residues long. The V gene's germline CDR1 is LGHDT and CDR2 YNNKEL (reference sequence). V was clipped by 0 bases and J by 0 bases, with 33 bases between them. The DNA of the CDR3 is TGTGCCAGCAGCCAAGATTGGGGGCAAGGGGATCATTCCCCGAAAACCCATAGCAATCAGCCCCAGCATTTT. Translating it yields CASSQDWGQGDHSPKTHSNQPQHF.

The V call is TRBV4-3, the J call TRBJ2-1, with TRBD1 matching 8 bases. The CDR3 runs to 14 residues. V was clipped by 5 bases and J by 6 bases; unmatched bases: 6. The germline V gene encodes CDR1 LGHNA and CDR2 YSLEER. CDR3 protein: CASSAGQGGNEQFF. CDR3 sequence (DNA): TGCGCCAGCAGCGCTGGACAGGGAGGCAATGAGCAGTTCTTC.

This chain uses TRBV9 with TRBJ2-1; 12 bases are a match to TRBD2. V lost 4 bases, J lost 8 bases, and 10 bases stayed unmatched. The CDR3 has 16 residues. Germline V gene data show CDR1 as SGDLS and CDR2 as YYNGEE. DNA of the CDR3: TGTGCCAGCAGCTTCTCGACTAGCGGGGGTGACGATGAGCAGTTCTTC. Protein sequence: CASSFSTSGGDDEQFF. The full variable domain, with the rest looked up from reference TRBV9 and TRBJ2-1, is DSGVTQTPKHLITATGQRVTLRCSPRSGDLSVYWYQQSLDQGLQFLIQYYNGEERAKGNILERFSAQQFPDLHSELNLSSLELGDSALYFCASSFSTSGGDDEQFFGPGTRLTVL.

The chain carries TRBV20-1 and TRBJ2-1; 12 nucleotides agree with TRBD2. Germline lookup yields CDR1 DFQATT and CDR2 SNEGSKA (reference sequence). The J segment lost 3 bases and the V segment lost 7 bases, leaving 4 bases of the junction unmatched. The CDR3 spans 14 residues. CDR3 DNA sequence: TGCAGTGGACTAGCGGGGGCCTACTACAATGAGCAGTTCTTC. It translates to CSGLAGAYYNEQFF.

J is TRBJ2-7 and V is TRBV29-1; D could derive from TRBD1 or TRBD2 (5 bases each). Germline CDR1 and CDR2: SQVTM and ANQGSEA. The CDR3 has 13 amino acids. The V gene lost 3 bases and the J gene lost 4 bases, with 13 bases spanning the gap. The CDR3 here is CSVEVWGNYEQYF. The CDR3 DNA follows: TGCAGCGTTGAGGTCTGGGGGAATTACGAGCAGTACTTC.

This rearrangement joins TRBV20-1 to TRBJ1-2, with D perhaps TRBD1 (5 bases). Germline V gene sequence: CDR1 DFQATT, CDR2 SNEGSKA (reference sequence). This CDR3 region has 13 residues. V lost 1 base and J 6 bases, leaving 12 bases between the germline ends. CDR3 in DNA: TGCAGTGCTAGAGTGGGGGGTTTAGATGGCTACACCTTC. Its protein is CSARVGGLDGYTF.

The chain links TRBV5-1 to TRBJ2-7; D might be TRBD1 (5 bases). Trimming shortened V by 2 bases and J by 4 bases, and 13 bases separated the two germline ends. The CDR3 length is 14 residues. The germline CDR1 and CDR2 sequences are SGHRS and YFSETQ. The CDR3 DNA sequence: TGCGCCAGCAGCTTCACAGGAAGTGGGTACGAGCAGTACTTC. Amino acids: CASSFTGSGYEQYF.

This clonotype was counted only a few times. The rearrangement links TRBV10-2 to TRBJ2-4, with D possibly called TRBD1 or TRBD2 (5 bases each). Trimming took 2 bases from V and 13 from J, leaving 15 bases between them. The CDR3 consists of 13 residues. Germline CDR1 reads WSHSY; CDR2 reads SAAADI. The CDR3 region has the DNA TGCGCCAGCAGTGAGGGGGACGATAGGGAGCAGTACTTC. Translation gives CASSEGDDREQYF.

The CDR3 region has the DNA TGTGCCATCAGTGACTCGAGGACTAGCTCCTACGAGCAGTACTTC. Translating it yields CAISDSRTSSYEQYF. The chain employs TRBV10-3 and TRBJ2-7, with 7 bases lining up with TRBD2. The germline V gene encodes CDR1 ENHRY and CDR2 SYGVKD. This CDR3 has 15 amino acids. J was trimmed by 0 bases and V by 3 bases; bases with no gene match: 5.

The genes are TRBV12-3 or TRBV12-4 and TRBJ1-2, with 9 positions matching TRBD1. The CDR3 length is 13 residues. Germline trimming cut 5 bases from V and 7 bases from J; bases unmatched to any gene: 5. CDR3 bases: TGTGCCAGCAGTCCGACAGGGGGTATTGGCTACACCTTC. It codes for CASSPTGGIGYTF.

The chain uses TRBV21-1 and TRBJ2-5. TRBV21-1 is a pseudogene. The CDR3 runs 12 residues. CDR3 nucleotide sequence: TGTGCCAGCAGCAAAGCGATAGGGACCCAGTACTTC. Its translation is CASSKAIGTQYF.

This chain uses TRBV20-1 with TRBJ1-6; D is uncertain. Trimming stripped 3 bases from V and 6 bases from J, with 15 bases between. The germline gives CDR1 DFQATT, CDR2 SNEGSKA (reference sequence). CDR3 length: 15 residues. The CDR3, as DNA: TGCAGTGCTAGGGTCTCTGGGAGACCTAATTCACCCCTCCACTTT. This translates into CSARVSGRPNSPLHF.